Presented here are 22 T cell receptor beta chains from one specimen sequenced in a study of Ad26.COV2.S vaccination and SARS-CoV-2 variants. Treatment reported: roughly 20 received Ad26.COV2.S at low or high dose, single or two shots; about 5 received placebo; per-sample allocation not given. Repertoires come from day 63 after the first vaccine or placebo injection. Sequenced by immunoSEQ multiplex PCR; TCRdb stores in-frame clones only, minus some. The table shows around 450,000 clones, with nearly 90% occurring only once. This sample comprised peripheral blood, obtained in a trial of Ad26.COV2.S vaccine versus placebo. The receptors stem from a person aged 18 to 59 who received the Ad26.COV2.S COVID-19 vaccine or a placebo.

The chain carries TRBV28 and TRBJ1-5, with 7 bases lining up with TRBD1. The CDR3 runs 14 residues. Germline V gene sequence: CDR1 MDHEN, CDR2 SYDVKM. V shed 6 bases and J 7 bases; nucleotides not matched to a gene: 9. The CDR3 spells CASRPHRGRQPQHF. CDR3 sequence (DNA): TGTGCCAGCAGACCCCACAGGGGTAGACAGCCCCAGCATTTT.

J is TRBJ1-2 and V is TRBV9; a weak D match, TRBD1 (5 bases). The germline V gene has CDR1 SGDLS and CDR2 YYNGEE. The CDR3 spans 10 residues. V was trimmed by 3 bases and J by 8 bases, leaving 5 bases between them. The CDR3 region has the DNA TGTGCCAGCAGCGGACAGGGCTACACCTTC. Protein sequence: CASSGQGYTF. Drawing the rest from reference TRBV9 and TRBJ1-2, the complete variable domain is DSGVTQTPKHLITATGQRVTLRCSPRSGDLSVYWYQQSLDQGLQFLIQYYNGEERAKGNILERFSAQQFPDLHSELNLSSLELGDSALYFCASSGQGYTFGSGTRLTVV.

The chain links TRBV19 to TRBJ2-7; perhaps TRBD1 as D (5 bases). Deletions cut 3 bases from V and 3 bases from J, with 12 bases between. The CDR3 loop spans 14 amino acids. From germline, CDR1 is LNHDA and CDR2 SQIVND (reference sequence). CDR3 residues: CASSIDSWDYEQYF. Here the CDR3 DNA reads TGTGCCAGTAGTATCGACAGTTGGGACTACGAGCAGTACTTC.

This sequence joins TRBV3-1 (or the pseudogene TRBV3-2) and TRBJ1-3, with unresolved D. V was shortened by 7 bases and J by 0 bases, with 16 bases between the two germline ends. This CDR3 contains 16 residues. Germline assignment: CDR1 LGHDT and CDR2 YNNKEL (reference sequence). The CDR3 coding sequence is TGTGCCAGCACCCCCCCCGGATTACTCTCTGGAAACACCATATATTTT. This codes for CASTPPGLLSGNTIYF.

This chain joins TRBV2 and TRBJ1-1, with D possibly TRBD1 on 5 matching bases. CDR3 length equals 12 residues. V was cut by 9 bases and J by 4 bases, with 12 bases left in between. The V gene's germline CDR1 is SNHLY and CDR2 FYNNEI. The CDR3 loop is CARGAGGTEAFF. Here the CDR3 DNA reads TGTGCCAGAGGGGCGGGGGGCACTGAAGCTTTCTTT.

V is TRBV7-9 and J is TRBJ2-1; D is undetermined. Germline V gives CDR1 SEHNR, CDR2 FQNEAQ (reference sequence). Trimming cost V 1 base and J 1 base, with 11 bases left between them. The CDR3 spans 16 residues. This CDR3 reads CASSLENTWSYNEQFF. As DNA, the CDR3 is TGTGCCAGCAGCTTAGAGAATACCTGGTCCTACAATGAGCAGTTCTTC.

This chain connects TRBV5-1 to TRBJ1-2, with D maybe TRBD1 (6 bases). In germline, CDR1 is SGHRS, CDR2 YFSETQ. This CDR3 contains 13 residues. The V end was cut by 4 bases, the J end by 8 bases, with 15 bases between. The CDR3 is CASSPYREGGYTF. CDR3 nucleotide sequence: TGCGCCAGCAGCCCCTACAGGGAAGGCGGCTACACCTTC.

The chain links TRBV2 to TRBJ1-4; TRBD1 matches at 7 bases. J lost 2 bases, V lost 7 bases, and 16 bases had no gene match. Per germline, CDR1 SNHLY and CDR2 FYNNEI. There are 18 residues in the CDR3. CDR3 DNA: TGTGCCAGCAATAGAGTCGCAGGGGGGTTGATGACTAATGAAAAACTGTTTTTT. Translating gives CASNRVAGGLMTNEKLFF.

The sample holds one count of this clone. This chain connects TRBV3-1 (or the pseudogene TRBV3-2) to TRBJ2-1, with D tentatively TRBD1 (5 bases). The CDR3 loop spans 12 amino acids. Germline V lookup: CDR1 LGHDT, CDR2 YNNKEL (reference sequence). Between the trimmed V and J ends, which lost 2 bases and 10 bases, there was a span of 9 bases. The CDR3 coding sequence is TGTGCCAGCAGCCAAAAGGGGCGCGAGCAGTTCTTC. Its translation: CASSQKGREQFF.

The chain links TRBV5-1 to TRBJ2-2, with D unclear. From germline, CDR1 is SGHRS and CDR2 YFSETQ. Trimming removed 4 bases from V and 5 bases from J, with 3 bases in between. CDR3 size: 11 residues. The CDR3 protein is CASSRTGELFF. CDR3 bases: TGCGCCAGCAGCCGAACCGGGGAGCTGTTTTTT.

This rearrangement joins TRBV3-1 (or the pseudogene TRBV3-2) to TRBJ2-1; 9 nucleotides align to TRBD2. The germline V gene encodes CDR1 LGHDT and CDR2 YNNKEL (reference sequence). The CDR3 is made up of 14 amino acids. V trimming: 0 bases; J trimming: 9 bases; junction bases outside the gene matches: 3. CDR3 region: CASSQEISGSEQFF. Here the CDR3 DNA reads TGTGCCAGCAGCCAAGAGATTAGCGGGAGTGAGCAGTTCTTC.

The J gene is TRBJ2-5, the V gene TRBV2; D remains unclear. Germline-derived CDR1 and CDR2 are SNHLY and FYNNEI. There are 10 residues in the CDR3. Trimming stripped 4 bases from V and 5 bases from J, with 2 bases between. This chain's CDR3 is CASSVETQYF. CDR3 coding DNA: TGTGCCAGCAGTGTGGAGACCCAGTACTTC.

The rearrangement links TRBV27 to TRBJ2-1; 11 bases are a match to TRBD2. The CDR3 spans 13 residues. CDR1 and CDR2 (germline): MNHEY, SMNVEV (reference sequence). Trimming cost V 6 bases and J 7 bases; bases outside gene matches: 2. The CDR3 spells CASSRTSGNEQFF. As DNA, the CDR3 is TGTGCCAGCAGCAGGACTAGCGGGAATGAGCAGTTCTTC.

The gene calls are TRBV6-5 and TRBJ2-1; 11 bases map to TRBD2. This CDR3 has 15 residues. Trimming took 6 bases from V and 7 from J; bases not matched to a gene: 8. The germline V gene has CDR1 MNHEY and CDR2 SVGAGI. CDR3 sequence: CASRGTSGLKNEQFF. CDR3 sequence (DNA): TGTGCCAGCAGGGGGACTAGCGGATTAAAAAATGAGCAGTTCTTC.

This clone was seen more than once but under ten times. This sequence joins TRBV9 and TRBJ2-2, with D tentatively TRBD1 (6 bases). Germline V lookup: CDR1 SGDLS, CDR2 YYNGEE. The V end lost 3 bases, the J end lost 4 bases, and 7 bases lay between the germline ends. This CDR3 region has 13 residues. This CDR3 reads CASSATGTGELFF. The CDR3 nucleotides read TGTGCCAGCAGCGCGACAGGCACCGGGGAGCTGTTTTTT.

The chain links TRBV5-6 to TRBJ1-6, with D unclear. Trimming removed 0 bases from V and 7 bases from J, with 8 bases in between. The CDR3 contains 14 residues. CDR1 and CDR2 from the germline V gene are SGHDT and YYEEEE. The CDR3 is CASSLGPLNSPLHF. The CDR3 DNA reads TGTGCCAGCAGCTTGGGCCCCCTAAATTCACCCCTCCACTTT.

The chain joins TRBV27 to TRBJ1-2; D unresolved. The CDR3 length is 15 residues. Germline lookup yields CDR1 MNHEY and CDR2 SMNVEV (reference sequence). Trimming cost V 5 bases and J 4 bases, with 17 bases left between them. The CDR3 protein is CASSLASPTLYGYTF. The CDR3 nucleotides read TGTGCCAGCAGTCTCGCATCGCCAACCCTCTATGGCTACACCTTC.

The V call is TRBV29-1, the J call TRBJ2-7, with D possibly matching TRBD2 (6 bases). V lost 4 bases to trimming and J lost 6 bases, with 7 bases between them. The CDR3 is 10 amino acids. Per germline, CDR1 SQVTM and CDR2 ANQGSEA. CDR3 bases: TGCAGCGTTGGGGGAGGCGAGCAGTACTTC. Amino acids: CSVGGGEQYF.

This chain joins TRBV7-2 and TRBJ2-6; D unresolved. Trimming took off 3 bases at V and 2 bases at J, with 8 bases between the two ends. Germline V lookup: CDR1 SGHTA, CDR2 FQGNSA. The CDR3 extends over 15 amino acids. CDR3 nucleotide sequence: TGTGCCAGCAGCTTTTACGAACCTGGGGCCAACGTCCTGACTTTC. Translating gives CASSFYEPGANVLTF.

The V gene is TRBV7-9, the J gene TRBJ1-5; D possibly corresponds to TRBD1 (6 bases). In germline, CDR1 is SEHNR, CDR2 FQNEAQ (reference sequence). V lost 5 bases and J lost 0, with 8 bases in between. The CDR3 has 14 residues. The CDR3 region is CASSQGNSNQPQHF. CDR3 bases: TGTGCCAGCAGCCAGGGGAATAGCAATCAGCCCCAGCATTTT. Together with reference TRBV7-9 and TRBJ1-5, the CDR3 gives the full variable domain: DTGVSQNPRHKITKRGQNVTFRCDPISEHNRLYWYRQTLGQGPEFLTYFQNEAQLEKSRLLSDRFSAERPKGSFSTLEIQRTEQGDSAMYLCASSQGNSNQPQHFGDGTRLSIL.

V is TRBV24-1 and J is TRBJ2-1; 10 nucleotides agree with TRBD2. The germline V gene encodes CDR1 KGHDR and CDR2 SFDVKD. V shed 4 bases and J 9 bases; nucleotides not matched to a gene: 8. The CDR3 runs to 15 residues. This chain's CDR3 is CATSDSSGSLGEQFF. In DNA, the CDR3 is TGTGCCACCAGTGACTCTAGCGGGAGTCTGGGTGAGCAGTTCTTC.

The CDR3: CASNPMSPAGVEQFF. The CDR3 bases are TGTGCCAGCAACCCGATGTCCCCAGCGGGAGTTGAGCAGTTCTTC. V gene TRBV7-9 combines with J gene TRBJ2-1; 8 positions agree with TRBD2. Germline V CDR1 and CDR2: SEHNR, FQNEAQ (reference sequence). The CDR3 runs to 15 residues. The V gene end was trimmed by 7 bases and the J gene end by 9 bases; junction bases not matched to a gene: 14.